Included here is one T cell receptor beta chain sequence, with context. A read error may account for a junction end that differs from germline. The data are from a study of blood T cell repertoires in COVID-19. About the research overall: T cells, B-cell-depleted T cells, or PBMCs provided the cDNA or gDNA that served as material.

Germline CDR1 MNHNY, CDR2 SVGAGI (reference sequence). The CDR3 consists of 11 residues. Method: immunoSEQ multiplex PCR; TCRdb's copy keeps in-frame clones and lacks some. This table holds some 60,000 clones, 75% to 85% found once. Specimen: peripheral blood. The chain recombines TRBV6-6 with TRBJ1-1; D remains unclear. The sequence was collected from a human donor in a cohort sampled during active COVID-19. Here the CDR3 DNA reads TGTGCCAGCAGTCCCCAGACTGAGGCTTTCTTT. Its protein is CASSPQTEAFF.